What follows is one TCR beta chain and its context. The junction differs from germline at one of its ends, possibly a read error. These data belong to a study of identical twins' blood T cells. The CDR3 sequence is 15 residues long. The germline V gene encodes CDR1 SGHDN and CDR2 FVKESK. Reared together, all three twin pairs probably met the same infectious agents and vaccines. TCR cDNA libraries were made from RNA using a previously described, modified protocol. Each TCR cDNA library carried sample-specific barcodes on both ends. Original data processing: Each donor had about 95,000 to nearly 550,000 clonotypes. Using its own MiXCR run on the 5' RACE reads, TCRdb lists one record per CDR3 protein. TCRdb's processing, not the authors' own work, is the source of the V and J calls. Here the sample spans hundreds of thousands of distinct CDR3 sequences, about 28% being singletons.

The chain is built from TRBV14 and TRBJ2-5; 8 bases are shared with TRBD2. The clonotype originates from a woman between 18 and 55 years old in good health. The specimen sequenced was PBMCs. The CDR3 here is CACSKLAEPQETQYF. CDR3 DNA: TGTGCCTGCAGCAAACTAGCGGAGCCCCAAGAGACCCAGTACTTC.